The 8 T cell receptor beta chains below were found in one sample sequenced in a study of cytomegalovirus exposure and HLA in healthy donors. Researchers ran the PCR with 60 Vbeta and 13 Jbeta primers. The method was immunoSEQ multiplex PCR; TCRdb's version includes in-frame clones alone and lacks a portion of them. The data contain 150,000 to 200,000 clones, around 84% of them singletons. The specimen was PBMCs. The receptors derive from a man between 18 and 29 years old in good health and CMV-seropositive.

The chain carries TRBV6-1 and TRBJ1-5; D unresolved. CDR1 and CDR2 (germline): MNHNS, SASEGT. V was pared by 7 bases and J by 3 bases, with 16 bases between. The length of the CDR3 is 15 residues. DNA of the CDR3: TGTGCCAGCACGGGTGCCAATCCCTTCAATCAGCCCCAGCATTTT. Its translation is CASTGANPFNQPQHF.

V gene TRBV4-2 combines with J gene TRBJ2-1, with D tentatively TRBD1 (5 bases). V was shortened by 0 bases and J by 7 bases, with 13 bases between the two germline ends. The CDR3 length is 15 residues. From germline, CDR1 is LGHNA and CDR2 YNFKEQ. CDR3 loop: CASSQDQGFGNEQFF. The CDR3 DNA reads TGTGCCAGCAGCCAAGATCAGGGATTTGGGAATGAGCAGTTCTTC.

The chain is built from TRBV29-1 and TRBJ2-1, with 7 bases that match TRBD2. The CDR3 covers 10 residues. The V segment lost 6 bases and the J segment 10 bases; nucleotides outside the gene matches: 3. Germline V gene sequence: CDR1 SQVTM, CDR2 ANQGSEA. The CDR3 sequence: CSVVGLEQFF. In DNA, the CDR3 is TGCAGCGTCGTGGGACTAGAGCAGTTCTTC.

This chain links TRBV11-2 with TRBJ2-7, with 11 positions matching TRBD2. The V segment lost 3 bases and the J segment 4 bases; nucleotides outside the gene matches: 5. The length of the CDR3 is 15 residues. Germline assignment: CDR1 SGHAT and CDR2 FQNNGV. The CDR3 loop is CASSFDSGGGYEQYF. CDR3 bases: TGTGCCAGCAGCTTCGATAGCGGGGGGGGTTACGAGCAGTACTTC.

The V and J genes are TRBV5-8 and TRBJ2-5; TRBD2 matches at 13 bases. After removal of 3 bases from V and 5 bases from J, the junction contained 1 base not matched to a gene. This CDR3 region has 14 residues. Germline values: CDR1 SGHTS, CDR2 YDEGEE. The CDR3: CASSSTSGGETQYF. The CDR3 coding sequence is TGTGCCAGCAGCTCGACTAGCGGGGGGGAGACCCAGTACTTC.

The CDR3 protein is CASRKSGGTDTQYF. CDR3 bases: TGTGCCAGTAGGAAAAGTGGAGGAACAGATACGCAGTATTTT. V and J are TRBV19 and TRBJ2-3; a possible D gene is TRBD2 (5 bases). Germline loops: CDR1 LNHDA, CDR2 SQIVND (reference sequence). This CDR3 comprises 14 residues. Trimming cost V 6 bases and J 3 bases, with 13 bases left between them.

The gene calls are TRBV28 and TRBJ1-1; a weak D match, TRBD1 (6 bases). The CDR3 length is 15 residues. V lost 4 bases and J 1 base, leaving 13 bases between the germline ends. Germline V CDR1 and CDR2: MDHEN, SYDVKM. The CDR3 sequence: CASSSPTTGNTEAFF. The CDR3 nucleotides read TGTGCCAGCAGTTCCCCCACGACAGGGAACACTGAAGCTTTCTTT.

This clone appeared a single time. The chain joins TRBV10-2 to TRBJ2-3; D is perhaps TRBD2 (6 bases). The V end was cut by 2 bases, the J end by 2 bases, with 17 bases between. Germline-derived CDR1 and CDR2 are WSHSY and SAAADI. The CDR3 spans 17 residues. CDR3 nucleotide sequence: TGCGCCAGCAGTGAGCCCCCCGGGAGCGGATCCACAGATACGCAGTATTTT. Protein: CASSEPPGSGSTDTQYF.